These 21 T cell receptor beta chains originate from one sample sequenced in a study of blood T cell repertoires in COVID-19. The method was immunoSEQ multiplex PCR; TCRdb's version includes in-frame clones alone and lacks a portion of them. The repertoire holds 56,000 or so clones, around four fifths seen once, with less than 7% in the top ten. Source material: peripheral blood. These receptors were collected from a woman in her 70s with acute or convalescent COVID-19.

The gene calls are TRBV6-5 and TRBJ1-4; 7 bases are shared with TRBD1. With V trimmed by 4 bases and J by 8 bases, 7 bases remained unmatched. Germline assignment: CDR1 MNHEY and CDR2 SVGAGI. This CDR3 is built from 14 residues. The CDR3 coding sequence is TGTGCCAGCAGTTCCAGACAGGGTGACGAAAAACTGTTTTTT. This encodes CASSSRQGDEKLFF.

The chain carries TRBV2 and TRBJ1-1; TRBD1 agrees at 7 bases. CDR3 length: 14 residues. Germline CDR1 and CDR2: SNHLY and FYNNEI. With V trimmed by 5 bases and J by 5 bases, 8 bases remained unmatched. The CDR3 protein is CASSPYRGETEAFF. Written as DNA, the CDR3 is TGTGCCAGCAGTCCTTACAGGGGAGAGACTGAAGCTTTCTTT.

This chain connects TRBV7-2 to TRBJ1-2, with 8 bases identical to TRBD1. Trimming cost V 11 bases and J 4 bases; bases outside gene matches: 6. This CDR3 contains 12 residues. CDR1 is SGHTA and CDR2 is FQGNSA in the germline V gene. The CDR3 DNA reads TGTGCCGACGGACAGGGTAGCTATGGCTACACCTTC. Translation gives CADGQGSYGYTF. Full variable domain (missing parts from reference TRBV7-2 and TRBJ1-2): GAGVSQSPSNKVTEKGKDVELRCDPISGHTALYWYRQSLGQGLEFLIYFQGNSAPDKSGLPSDRFSAERTGGSVSTLTIQRTQQEDSAVYLCADGQGSYGYTFGSGTRLTVV.

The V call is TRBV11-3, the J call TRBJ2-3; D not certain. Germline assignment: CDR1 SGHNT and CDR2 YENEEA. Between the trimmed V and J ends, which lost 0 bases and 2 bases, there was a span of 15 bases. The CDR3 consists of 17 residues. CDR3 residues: CASSLDPPGAFTDTQYF. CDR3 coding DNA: TGTGCCAGCAGCTTAGATCCCCCGGGTGCCTTCACAGATACGCAGTATTTT.

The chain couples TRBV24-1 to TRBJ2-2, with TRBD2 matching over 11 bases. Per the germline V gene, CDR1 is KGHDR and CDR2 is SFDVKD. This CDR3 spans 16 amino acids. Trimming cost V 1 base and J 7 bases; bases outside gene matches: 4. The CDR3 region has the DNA TGTGCCACCAGTGATTTTACTAGCGGGGGAAACGGGGAGCTGTTTTTT. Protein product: CATSDFTSGGNGELFF.

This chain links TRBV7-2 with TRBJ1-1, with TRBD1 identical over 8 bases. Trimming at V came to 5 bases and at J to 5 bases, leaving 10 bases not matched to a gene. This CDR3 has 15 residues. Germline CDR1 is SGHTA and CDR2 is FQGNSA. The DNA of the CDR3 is TGTGCCAGCAGCGACCGGACAGGGTCAAATACTGAAGCTTTCTTT. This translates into CASSDRTGSNTEAFF.

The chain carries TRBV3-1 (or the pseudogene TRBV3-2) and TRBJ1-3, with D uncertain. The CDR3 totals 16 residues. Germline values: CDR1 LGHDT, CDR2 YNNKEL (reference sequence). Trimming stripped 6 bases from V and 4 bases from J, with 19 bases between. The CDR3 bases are TGTGCCAGCAGTTGGAGGTATCGACAATCGGGAAACACCATATATTTT. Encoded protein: CASSWRYRQSGNTIYF.

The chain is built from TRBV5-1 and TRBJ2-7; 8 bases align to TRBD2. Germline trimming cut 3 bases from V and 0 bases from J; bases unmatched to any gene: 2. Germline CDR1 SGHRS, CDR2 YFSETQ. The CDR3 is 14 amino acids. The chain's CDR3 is CASSYGLASYEQYF. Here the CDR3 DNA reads TGCGCCAGCAGCTACGGACTAGCCTCCTACGAGCAGTACTTC.

The CDR3 protein is CASSLGRGGTEAFF. DNA of the CDR3: TGTGCCAGCAGCTTGGGAAGGGGTGGAACTGAAGCTTTCTTT. This rearrangement joins TRBV11-1 to TRBJ1-1; a possible D gene is TRBD1 (5 bases). The CDR3 sequence is 14 residues long. The germline V gene has CDR1 SGHAT and CDR2 FQDESV (reference sequence). The germline V and J ends were trimmed by 3 bases and 5 bases, with 13 bases remaining between them.

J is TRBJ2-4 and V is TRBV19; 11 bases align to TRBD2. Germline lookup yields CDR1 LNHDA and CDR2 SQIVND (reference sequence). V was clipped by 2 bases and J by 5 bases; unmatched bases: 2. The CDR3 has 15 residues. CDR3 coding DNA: TGTGCCAGTAGTATACGGACTAGCGGGCAAAACATTCAGTACTTC. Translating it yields CASSIRTSGQNIQYF.

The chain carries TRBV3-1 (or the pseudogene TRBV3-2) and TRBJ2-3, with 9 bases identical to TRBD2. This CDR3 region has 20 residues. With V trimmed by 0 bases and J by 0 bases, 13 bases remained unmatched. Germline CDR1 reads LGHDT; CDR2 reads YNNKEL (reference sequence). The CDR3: CASSQDRNQRGASSTDTQYF. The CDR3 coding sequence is TGTGCCAGCAGCCAAGATAGGAACCAGCGGGGGGCTTCTAGCACAGATACGCAGTATTTT.

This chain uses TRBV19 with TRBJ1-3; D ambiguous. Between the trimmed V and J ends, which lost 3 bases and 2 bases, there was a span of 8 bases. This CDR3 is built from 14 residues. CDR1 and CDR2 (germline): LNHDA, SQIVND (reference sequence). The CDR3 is CASSIGSPGNTIYF. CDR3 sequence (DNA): TGTGCCAGTAGTATCGGGTCCCCTGGAAACACCATATATTTT.

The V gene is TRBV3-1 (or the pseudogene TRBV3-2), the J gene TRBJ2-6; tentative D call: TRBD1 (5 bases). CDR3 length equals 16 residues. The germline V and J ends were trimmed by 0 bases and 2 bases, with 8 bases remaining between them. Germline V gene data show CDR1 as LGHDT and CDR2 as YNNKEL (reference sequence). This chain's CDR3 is CASSQEGQAGANVLTF. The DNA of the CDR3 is TGTGCCAGCAGCCAAGAGGGGCAGGCTGGGGCCAACGTCCTGACTTTC.

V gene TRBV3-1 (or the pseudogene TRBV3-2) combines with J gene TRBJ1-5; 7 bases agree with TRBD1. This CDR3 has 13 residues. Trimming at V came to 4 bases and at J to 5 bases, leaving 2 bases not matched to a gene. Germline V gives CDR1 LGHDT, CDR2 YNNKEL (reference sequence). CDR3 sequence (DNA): TGTGCCAGCAGCCTAGGGACAGATCAGCCCCAGCATTTT. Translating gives CASSLGTDQPQHF.

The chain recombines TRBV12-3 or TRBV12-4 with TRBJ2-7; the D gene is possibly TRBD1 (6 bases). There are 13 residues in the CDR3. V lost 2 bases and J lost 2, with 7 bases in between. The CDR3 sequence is CASSLRDTYEQYF. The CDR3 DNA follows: TGTGCCAGCAGTTTAAGGGACACCTACGAGCAGTACTTC.

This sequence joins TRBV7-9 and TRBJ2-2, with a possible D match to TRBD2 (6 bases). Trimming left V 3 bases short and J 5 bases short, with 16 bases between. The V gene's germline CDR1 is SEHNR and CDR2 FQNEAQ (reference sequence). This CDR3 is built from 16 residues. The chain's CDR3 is CASSFRLGSGTGELFF. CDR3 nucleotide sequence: TGTGCCAGCAGCTTCAGACTAGGGTCGGGGACCGGGGAGCTGTTTTTT.

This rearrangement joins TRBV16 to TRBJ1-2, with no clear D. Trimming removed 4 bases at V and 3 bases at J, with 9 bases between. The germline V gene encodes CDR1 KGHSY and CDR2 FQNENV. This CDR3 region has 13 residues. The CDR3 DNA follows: TGTGCCAGCAGCCCAGGCTCAGACTATGGCTACACCTTC. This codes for CASSPGSDYGYTF.

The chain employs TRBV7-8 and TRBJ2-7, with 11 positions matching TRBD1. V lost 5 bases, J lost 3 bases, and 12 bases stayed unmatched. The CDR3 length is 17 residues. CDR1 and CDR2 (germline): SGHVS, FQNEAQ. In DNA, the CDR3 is TGTGCCAGCAGCCGGGGAGGGGGCGGGACAGGGGGCTACGAGCAGTACTTC. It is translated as CASSRGGGGTGGYEQYF.

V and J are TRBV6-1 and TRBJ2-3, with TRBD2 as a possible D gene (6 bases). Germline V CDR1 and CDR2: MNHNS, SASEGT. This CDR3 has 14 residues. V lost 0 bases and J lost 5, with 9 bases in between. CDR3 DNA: TGTGCCAGCAGTGAAGCGTGGGGAGGAGATACGCAGTATTTT. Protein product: CASSEAWGGDTQYF.

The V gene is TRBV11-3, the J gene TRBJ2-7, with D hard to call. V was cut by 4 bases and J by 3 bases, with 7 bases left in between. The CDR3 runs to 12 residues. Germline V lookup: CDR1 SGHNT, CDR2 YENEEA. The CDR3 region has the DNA TGTGCCAGCAGCTATACAATCTACGAGCAGTACTTC. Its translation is CASSYTIYEQYF.

CDR3 DNA sequence: TGTGCCAGCAGCTTAGACGGTAATAGCAATCAGCCCCAGCATTTT. Protein: CASSLDGNSNQPQHF. The rearrangement joins TRBV7-8 to TRBJ1-5; D unresolved. From germline, CDR1 is SGHVS and CDR2 FQNEAQ. This CDR3 is built from 15 residues. V lost 1 base and J lost 0, with 7 bases in between.